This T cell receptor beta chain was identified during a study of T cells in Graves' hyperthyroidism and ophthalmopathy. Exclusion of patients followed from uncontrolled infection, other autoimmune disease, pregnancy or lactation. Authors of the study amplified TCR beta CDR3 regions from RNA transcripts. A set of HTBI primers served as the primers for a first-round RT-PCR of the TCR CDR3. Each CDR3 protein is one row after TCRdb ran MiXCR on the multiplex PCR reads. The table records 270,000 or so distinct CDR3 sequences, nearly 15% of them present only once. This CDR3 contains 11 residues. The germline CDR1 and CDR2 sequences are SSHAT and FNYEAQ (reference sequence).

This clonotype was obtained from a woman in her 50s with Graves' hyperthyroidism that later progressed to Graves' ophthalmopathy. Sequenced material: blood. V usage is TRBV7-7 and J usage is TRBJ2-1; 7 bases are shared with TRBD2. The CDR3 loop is CASGPRDEQFF. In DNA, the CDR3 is TGTGCTAGCGGGCCTCGGGATGAGCAGTTCTTC.